This entry lists 20 T cell receptor beta chains sequenced from one sample in a study of T-cell memory formation after mild COVID-19. TCRdb redid the calling of the 5' RACE reads with MiXCR, one entry per CDR3 protein. Here the sample spans about 310,000 distinct CDR3 sequences, about a sixth being singletons. The specimen was PBMCs or a T cell subset sorted from them (not recorded which). The receptors originated from a man between 18 and 29 years old who had mild COVID-19 (a few samples of this study predate the infection). Cell type and time point are not known.

The table lists this clonotype with many counts. The CDR3 sequence is CATSDSGRDENEQFF. In DNA form, the CDR3 reads TGTGCCACCAGTGACTCGGGACGAGATGAAAATGAGCAGTTCTTC. This chain links TRBV24-1 with TRBJ2-1, with D tentatively TRBD1 or TRBD2 (5 bases each). The V end lost 4 bases, the J end lost 7 bases, and 16 bases lay between the germline ends. Germline V gene data show CDR1 as KGHDR and CDR2 as SFDVKD. The CDR3 length is 15 residues.

J is TRBJ2-3 and V is TRBV29-1; a weak D match, TRBD1 (6 bases). Germline loops: CDR1 SQVTM, CDR2 ANQGSEA. V lost 5 bases and J 5 bases, leaving 8 bases between the germline ends. This CDR3 contains 11 residues. CDR3 loop: CSVRGGDTQYF. In nucleotides, the CDR3 is TGCAGCGTTCGAGGGGGAGATACGCAGTATTTT.

The chain links TRBV7-8 to TRBJ1-1, with a tentative D call TRBD1 (5 bases). V dropped 5 bases and J dropped 3 bases, with 16 bases sitting between them. The CDR3 loop spans 15 amino acids. Germline CDR1 SGHVS, CDR2 FQNEAQ. The CDR3 spells CASSPSTASYTEAFF. CDR3 DNA sequence: TGTGCCAGCAGCCCGTCGACAGCCAGCTACACTGAAGCTTTCTTT.

V gene TRBV5-1 combines with J gene TRBJ2-5; no clear D. Between the trimmed V and J ends, which lost 1 base and 5 bases, there was a span of 9 bases. This CDR3 spans 13 amino acids. CDR1 and CDR2 from the germline V gene are SGHRS and YFSETQ. The CDR3 loop reads CASSLTPPETQYF. CDR3 DNA: TGCGCCAGCAGCTTGACCCCTCCGGAGACCCAGTACTTC.

This sequence joins TRBV19 and TRBJ2-7, with 9 bases aligning to TRBD2. Germline V gene data show CDR1 as LNHDA and CDR2 as SQIVND (reference sequence). The CDR3 sequence is 15 residues long. The trim removed 5 bases at V and 3 bases at J, leaving 8 bases unmatched. CDR3 DNA sequence: TGTGCCAGTAGTTCGCCTCTAGCGGGGAACTACGAGCAGTACTTC. Amino acid sequence: CASSSPLAGNYEQYF.

The chain has TRBV6-5 and TRBJ1-1; D remains unclear. The CDR3 spans 14 residues. Germline V gene data show CDR1 as MNHEY and CDR2 as SVGAGI. V was cut by 0 bases and J by 7 bases, with 12 bases left in between. CDR3 amino acids: CASSYSSRTGEAFF. The CDR3 region has the DNA TGTGCCAGCAGTTACTCTTCCAGGACGGGTGAAGCTTTCTTT.

The CDR3 here is CASSEVDQSPLHF. DNA of the CDR3: TGTGCCAGCAGTGAAGTTGACCAATCACCCCTCCACTTT. V gene TRBV6-1 combines with J gene TRBJ1-6; D ambiguous. This CDR3 has 13 amino acids. V was shortened by 1 base and J by 10 bases, with 8 bases between the two germline ends. CDR1 and CDR2 (germline): MNHNS, SASEGT.

The chain joins TRBV24-1 to TRBJ2-5; D may be TRBD1 (5 bases). Trimming took 10 bases from V and 0 from J, leaving 8 bases between them. The CDR3 is made up of 12 amino acids. CDR1 and CDR2 (germline): KGHDR, SFDVKD. Written as DNA, the CDR3 is TGTGCCACAGACAGAGACCAAGAGACCCAGTACTTC. Amino acid sequence: CATDRDQETQYF.

This clonotype has a handful of counts. An end of the junction does not agree with germline; a read error may underlie this. The V call is TRBV4-2, the J call TRBJ1-1, with TRBD1 matching over 9 bases. This CDR3 has 15 residues. Germline values: CDR1 LGHNA, CDR2 YNFKEQ. The CDR3 loop is CASSPGTGMGTEAFF. Here the CDR3 DNA reads TGTGCCAGTAGCCCAGGGACAGGGATGGGCACTGAAGCTTTCTTT.

V is TRBV27 and J is TRBJ1-5, with 8 bases matching TRBD1. The CDR3 is 16 residues long. V shed 8 bases, J shed 3 bases, and the junction held 12 bases outside the gene matches. Germline V gene lookup returns CDR1 MNHEY and CDR2 SMNVEV (reference sequence). The DNA of the CDR3 is TGTGCCAGCTCCCCTTCCGGGACAGGCATCAATCAGCCCCAGCATTTT. Translating it yields CASSPSGTGINQPQHF.

This clonotype was detected a few times. The chain has TRBV6-5 and TRBJ2-5; D is unresolved. The ends were cut back, 6 bases at V and 5 bases at J, with 16 bases in the middle. The CDR3 sequence is 14 residues long. Germline V gene data show CDR1 as MNHEY and CDR2 as SVGAGI. CDR3 DNA: TGTGCCAGCAGCCGTAGGGTGGATGGGGAGACCCAGTACTTC. Residues: CASSRRVDGETQYF.

This clonotype turned up a few times. V gene TRBV12-3 or TRBV12-4 combines with J gene TRBJ2-3, with a possible D match to TRBD1 (6 bases). V shed 1 base and J shed 5 bases, with 10 bases lying between them. This CDR3 has 14 residues. CDR3 amino acids: CASSLVGHVDTQYF. The CDR3 nucleotides are TGTGCCAGCAGTTTAGTGGGACATGTAGATACGCAGTATTTT.

This clonotype was observed many times. This chain connects TRBV4-2 to TRBJ1-6; D is ambiguous. The CDR3 spans 15 residues. Germline-derived CDR1 and CDR2 are LGHNA and YNFKEQ. Trimming cost V 5 bases and J 5 bases, with 13 bases left between them. The CDR3 region is CASSEDDGDNSPLHF. The DNA for the CDR3 is TGTGCCAGCAGCGAGGACGACGGGGATAATTCACCCCTCCACTTT.

This clonotype was counted at least ten times. The rearrangement uses TRBV12-3 or TRBV12-4 and TRBJ2-5, with D perhaps assigned TRBD1 or TRBD2 (5 bases each). V was trimmed by 6 bases and J by 2 bases, leaving 10 bases between them. This CDR3 has 13 residues. DNA of the CDR3: TGTGCCAGCAGCCAGGGAGATCAAGAGACCCAGTACTTC. Encoded protein: CASSQGDQETQYF.

The chain employs TRBV20-1 and TRBJ2-1, with D uncertain. Germline CDR1 and CDR2: DFQATT and SNEGSKA (reference sequence). Deletions cut 3 bases from V and 6 bases from J, with 9 bases between. The CDR3 spans 12 residues. CDR3 in amino acids: CSASDGVNEQFF. DNA for the CDR3: TGCAGTGCTAGCGATGGGGTCAATGAGCAGTTCTTC.

This clonotype was counted between two and nine times. J is TRBJ2-1 and V is TRBV7-8; 9 bases map to TRBD2. Germline-derived CDR1 and CDR2 are SGHVS and FQNEAQ. The V and J ends lost 2 bases and 8 bases, in that order; junction bases with no gene match: 19. The CDR3 extends over 19 amino acids. The CDR3 sequence is CASSLSSSGALPTIYEQFF. DNA of the CDR3: TGTGCCAGCAGCTTATCGTCTAGCGGGGCTCTCCCCACAATCTATGAGCAGTTCTTC.

The chain couples TRBV4-2 to TRBJ2-5; D could derive from TRBD1 or TRBD2 (5 bases each). From germline, CDR1 is LGHNA and CDR2 YNFKEQ. The CDR3 consists of 17 residues. V shed 4 bases and J shed 5 bases, with 23 bases lying between them. CDR3 DNA sequence: TGTGCCAGCAGCCTAGGGACCGCTTCCCCCGACCTGGAGACCCAGTACTTC. This translates into CASSLGTASPDLETQYF.

A few counts support this clonotype. V usage is TRBV4-3 and J usage is TRBJ2-7; possible D gene TRBD1, 5 bases. The CDR3 is 17 amino acids. CDR1 is LGHNA and CDR2 is YSLEER in the germline V gene. V lost 0 bases and J 0 bases, leaving 15 bases between the germline ends. CDR3 sequence reads: CASSQDGAGLSSYEQYV. The CDR3 DNA is TGCGCCAGCAGCCAAGATGGGGCAGGGTTAAGCTCCTACGAGCAGTACGTC.

The rearrangement uses TRBV5-1 and TRBJ2-2; no reliable D call. The CDR3 runs to 14 residues. The germline V gene encodes CDR1 SGHRS and CDR2 YFSETQ. V lost 4 bases, J lost 4 bases, and 11 bases lay in between. CDR3 in DNA: TGCGCCAGCAGCCCCGGGCCCCGCACCGGGGAGCTGTTTTTT. The encoded protein is CASSPGPRTGELFF.

This chain connects TRBV7-6 to TRBJ2-3, with TRBD2 identical over 13 bases. Losses at the gene ends were 6 bases for V and 2 bases for J; bases not matched to a gene: 23. This CDR3 is 22 amino acids long. CDR1 is SGHVS and CDR2 is FNYEAQ in the germline V gene. CDR3 sequence: CASSRPLGLAGPQPKTTDTQYF. CDR3 nucleotide sequence: TGTGCCAGCAGTCGTCCTCTGGGACTAGCGGGACCCCAACCTAAAACCACAGATACGCAGTATTTT.